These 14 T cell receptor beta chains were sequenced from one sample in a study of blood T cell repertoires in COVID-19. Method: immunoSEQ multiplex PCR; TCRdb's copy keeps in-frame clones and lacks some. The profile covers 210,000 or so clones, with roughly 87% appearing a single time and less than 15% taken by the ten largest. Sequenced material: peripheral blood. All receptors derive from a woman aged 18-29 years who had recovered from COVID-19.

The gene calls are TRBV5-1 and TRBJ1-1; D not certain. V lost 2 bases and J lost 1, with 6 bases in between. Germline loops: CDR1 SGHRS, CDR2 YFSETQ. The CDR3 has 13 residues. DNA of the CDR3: TGCGCCAGCAGCTTTAACAAGAACACTGAAGCTTTCTTT. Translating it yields CASSFNKNTEAFF. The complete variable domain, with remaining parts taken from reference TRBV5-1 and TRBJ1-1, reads KAGVTQTPRYLIKTRGQQVTLSCSPISGHRSVSWYQQTPGQGLQFLFEYFSETQRNKGNFPGRFSGRQFSNSRSEMNVSTLELGDSALYLCASSFNKNTEAFFGQGTRLTVV.

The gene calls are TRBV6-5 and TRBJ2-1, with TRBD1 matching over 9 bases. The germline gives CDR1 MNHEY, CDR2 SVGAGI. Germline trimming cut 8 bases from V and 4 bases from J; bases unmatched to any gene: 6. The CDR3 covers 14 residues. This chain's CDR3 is CASGRDRAYNEQFF. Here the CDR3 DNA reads TGTGCCAGCGGCCGGGACAGGGCTTACAATGAGCAGTTCTTC.

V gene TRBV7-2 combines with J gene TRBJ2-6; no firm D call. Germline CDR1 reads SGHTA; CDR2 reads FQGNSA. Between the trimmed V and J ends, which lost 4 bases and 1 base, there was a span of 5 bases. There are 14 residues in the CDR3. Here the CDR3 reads CASSSFSGANVLTF. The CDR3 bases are TGTGCCAGCAGCTCTTTTTCTGGGGCCAACGTCCTGACTTTC.

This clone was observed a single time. The CDR3 DNA reads as TGTGCCAGCAGCTTGGTGGCAGGGGGCTTCGAAAAACTGTTTTTT. The encoded protein is CASSLVAGGFEKLFF. V gene TRBV5-6 combines with J gene TRBJ1-4; 8 bases align to TRBD1. J was trimmed by 8 bases and V by 0 bases; bases with no gene match: 6. From germline, CDR1 is SGHDT and CDR2 YYEEEE. The CDR3 has 15 residues.

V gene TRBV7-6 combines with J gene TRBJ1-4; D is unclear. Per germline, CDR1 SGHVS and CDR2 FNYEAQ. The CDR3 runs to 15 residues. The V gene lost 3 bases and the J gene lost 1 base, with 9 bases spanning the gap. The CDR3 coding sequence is TGTGCCAGCAGCTTTACAGCGGTAACTAATGAAAAACTGTTTTTT. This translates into CASSFTAVTNEKLFF.

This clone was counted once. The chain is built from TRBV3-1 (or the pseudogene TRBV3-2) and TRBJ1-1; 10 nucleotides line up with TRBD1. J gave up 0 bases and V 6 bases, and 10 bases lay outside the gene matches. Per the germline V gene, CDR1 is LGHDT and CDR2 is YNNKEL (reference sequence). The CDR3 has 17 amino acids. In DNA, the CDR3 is TGTGCCAGCAGGACCGGGACAGGGGCCCCCATGAACACTGAAGCTTTCTTT. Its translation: CASRTGTGAPMNTEAFF.

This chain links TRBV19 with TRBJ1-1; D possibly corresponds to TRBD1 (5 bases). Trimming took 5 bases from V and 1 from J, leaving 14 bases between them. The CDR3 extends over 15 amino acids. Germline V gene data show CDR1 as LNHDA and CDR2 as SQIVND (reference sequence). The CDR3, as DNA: TGTGCCAGTAGTCCTCAGGGTCTGGGGAACACTGAAGCTTTCTTT. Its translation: CASSPQGLGNTEAFF. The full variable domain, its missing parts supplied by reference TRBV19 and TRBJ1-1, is DGGITQSPKYLFRKEGQNVTLSCEQNLNHDAMYWYRQDPGQGLRLIYYSQIVNDFQKGDIAEGYSVSREKKESFPLTVTSAQKNPTAFYLCASSPQGLGNTEAFFGQGTRLTVV.

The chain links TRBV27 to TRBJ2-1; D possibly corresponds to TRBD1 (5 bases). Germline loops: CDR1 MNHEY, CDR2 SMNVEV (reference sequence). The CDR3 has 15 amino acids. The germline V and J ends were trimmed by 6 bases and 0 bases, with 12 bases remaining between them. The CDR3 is CASRITGHSYNEQFF. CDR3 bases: TGTGCCAGCAGGATAACAGGTCACTCCTACAATGAGCAGTTCTTC.

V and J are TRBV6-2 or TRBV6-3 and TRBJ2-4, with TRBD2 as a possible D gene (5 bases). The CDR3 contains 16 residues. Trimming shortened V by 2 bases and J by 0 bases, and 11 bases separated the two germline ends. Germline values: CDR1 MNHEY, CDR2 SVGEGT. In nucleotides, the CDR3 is TGTGCCAGCAGTTACATACAGACTATAGCCAAAAACATTCAGTACTTC. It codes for CASSYIQTIAKNIQYF.

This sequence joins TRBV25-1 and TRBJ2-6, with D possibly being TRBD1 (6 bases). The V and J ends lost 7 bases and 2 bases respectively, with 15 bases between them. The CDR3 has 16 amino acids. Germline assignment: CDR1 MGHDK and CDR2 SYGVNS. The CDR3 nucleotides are TGTGCCAGCACCAAGGGTGGGACACCTGGGGCCAACGTCCTGACTTTC. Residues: CASTKGGTPGANVLTF.

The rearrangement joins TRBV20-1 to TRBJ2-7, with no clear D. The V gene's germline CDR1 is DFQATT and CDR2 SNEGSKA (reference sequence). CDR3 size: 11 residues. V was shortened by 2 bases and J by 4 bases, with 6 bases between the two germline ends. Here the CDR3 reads CSARQDYEQYF. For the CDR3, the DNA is TGCAGTGCTAGACAGGATTACGAGCAGTACTTC.

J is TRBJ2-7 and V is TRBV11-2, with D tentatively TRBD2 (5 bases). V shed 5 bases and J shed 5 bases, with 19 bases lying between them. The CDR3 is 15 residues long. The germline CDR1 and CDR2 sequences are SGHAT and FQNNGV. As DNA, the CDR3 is TGTGCCAGCAGCAGAGGTCACAATCCGGGGAACGAGCAGTACTTC. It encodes CASSRGHNPGNEQYF.

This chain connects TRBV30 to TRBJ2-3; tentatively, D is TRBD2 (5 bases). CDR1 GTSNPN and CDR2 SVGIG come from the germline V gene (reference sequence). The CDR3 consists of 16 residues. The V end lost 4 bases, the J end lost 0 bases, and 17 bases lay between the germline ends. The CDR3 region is CAWILTRTTSTDTQYF. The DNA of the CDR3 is TGTGCCTGGATTCTTACTAGAACAACTAGCACAGATACGCAGTATTTT.

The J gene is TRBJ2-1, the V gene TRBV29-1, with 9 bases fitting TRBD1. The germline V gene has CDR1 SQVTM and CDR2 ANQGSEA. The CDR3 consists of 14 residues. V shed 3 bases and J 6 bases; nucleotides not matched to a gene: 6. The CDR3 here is CSVDSTGGSNEQFF. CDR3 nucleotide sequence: TGCAGCGTTGACTCGACAGGGGGAAGCAATGAGCAGTTCTTC.